The next 28 T cell receptor beta chains were all read from a single sample in a study of beta chain features in type 1 diabetes. TCRB transcripts that were expressed got sequenced, as all of the isolated RNA had been reverse transcribed. This table comes from immunoSEQ multiplex PCR, and its TCRdb copy is limited to in-frame clones, with some not included. In the table there are under 900,000 clones, roughly a sixth of which are singletons. The specimen sequenced was naive CD4+ T cells from blood. The receptors come from a woman under 30 in good health.

The V call is TRBV2, the J call TRBJ2-3; TRBD1 matches 8 bases. CDR3 length: 14 residues. Trimming removed 9 bases from V and 4 bases from J; junction bases left unmatched: 9. Germline V gene data show CDR1 as SNHLY and CDR2 as FYNNEI. CDR3 nucleotides: TGTGCCAGTAAGGATAGACAGGGGTCAGATACGCAGTATTTT. Residues: CASKDRQGSDTQYF.

This rearrangement joins TRBV6-5 to TRBJ2-1; possible D gene TRBD1, 5 bases. Trimming shortened V by 0 bases and J by 5 bases, and 8 bases separated the two germline ends. Germline assignment: CDR1 MNHEY and CDR2 SVGAGI. The CDR3 runs 14 residues. The CDR3 reads CASSYSGRDNEQFF. CDR3 in DNA: TGTGCCAGCAGTTACTCGGGCAGGGACAATGAGCAGTTCTTC.

The gene calls are TRBV7-8 and TRBJ1-5; 7 nucleotides align to TRBD1. V trimming: 6 bases; J trimming: 7 bases; junction bases outside the gene matches: 6. Germline assignment: CDR1 SGHVS and CDR2 FQNEAQ. The CDR3 has 13 amino acids. The CDR3 sequence: CASSKDREQPQHF. CDR3 bases: TGTGCCAGCAGTAAAGACAGGGAACAGCCCCAGCATTTT. The full variable domain, completed using reference TRBV7-8 and TRBJ1-5, is GAGVSQSPRYKVAKRGQDVALRCDPISGHVSLFWYQQALGQGPEFLTYFQNEAQLDKSGLPSDRFFAERPEGSVSTLKIQRTQQEDSAVYLCASSKDREQPQHFGDGTRLSIL.

Details on this clone: A read error may produce the germline difference seen at one junction end. The gene calls are TRBV19 and TRBJ1-5; D perhaps matches TRBD1 (5 bases). CDR1 and CDR2 from the germline V gene are LNHDA and SQIVND (reference sequence). This CDR3 has 16 residues. CDR3 DNA: TGTGCCAGTAGTCCCCCCCGAGGGCAAGGGGATCATCCCCAGCATTTT. It specifies CASSPPRGQGDHPQHF.

The chain uses TRBV7-6 and TRBJ2-1, with TRBD2 as a possible D gene (6 bases). Germline V gene data show CDR1 as SGHVS and CDR2 as FNYEAQ. The germline V and J ends were trimmed by 5 bases and 1 base, with 18 bases remaining between them. The CDR3 totals 17 residues. In nucleotides, the CDR3 is TGTGCCAGCAGCCGCAATAGTCGCGGGGTTTCCTACAATGAGCAGTTCTTC. It encodes CASSRNSRGVSYNEQFF.

This clone was picked up a small number of times. The V gene is TRBV28, the J gene TRBJ1-5; no clear D gene. CDR3 length: 15 residues. Trimming took off 4 bases at V and 2 bases at J, with 12 bases between the two ends. Germline V gives CDR1 MDHEN, CDR2 SYDVKM. Here the CDR3 DNA reads TGTGCCAGCAGTTACCCAATTTTGGGCAATCAGCCCCAGCATTTT. Translation: CASSYPILGNQPQHF.

This chain connects TRBV13 to TRBJ2-1, with D tentatively TRBD1 or TRBD2 (5 bases each). The V and J ends lost 6 bases and 4 bases respectively, with 22 bases between them. From germline, CDR1 is PRHDT and CDR2 FYEKMQ (reference sequence). The CDR3 runs to 17 residues. The CDR3: CASRGPQDPNYYNEQFF. CDR3 DNA: TGTGCCAGCAGGGGACCCCAGGACCCCAACTATTACAATGAGCAGTTCTTC.

This chain joins TRBV6-5 and TRBJ2-5, with D perhaps assigned TRBD1 or TRBD2 (5 bases each). In germline, CDR1 is MNHEY, CDR2 SVGAGI. CDR3 length: 13 residues. Trimming left V 2 bases short and J 7 bases short, with 11 bases between. CDR3 in DNA: TGTGCCAGCAGTTACGGGGCAGAGGGGACCCAGTACTTC. Protein: CASSYGAEGTQYF.

V and J are TRBV18 and TRBJ2-7, with 7 bases matching TRBD2. The CDR3 length is 15 residues. The germline CDR1 and CDR2 sequences are KGHSH and LQKENI. The trim removed 3 bases at V and 4 bases at J, leaving 9 bases unmatched. The CDR3 DNA sequence: TGTGCCAGCTCACCCCTCGGGACTATTGGGTACGAGCAGTACTTC. Translated, it gives CASSPLGTIGYEQYF.

V and J are TRBV28 and TRBJ2-7; D unresolved. Germline V gives CDR1 MDHEN, CDR2 SYDVKM. The length of the CDR3 is 13 residues. Deletions cut 6 bases from V and 3 bases from J, with 12 bases between. In DNA form, the CDR3 reads TGTGCCAGCAGCCCCGCCCAGATCTACGAGCAGTACTTC. Its protein is CASSPAQIYEQYF.

The chain has TRBV7-9 and TRBJ2-3, with D perhaps TRBD2 (6 bases). CDR1 and CDR2 (germline): SEHNR, FQNEAQ (reference sequence). Trimming cost V 6 bases and J 0 bases, with 16 bases left between them. This CDR3 region has 16 residues. Written as DNA, the CDR3 is TGTGCCAGCAGTCCGTATAGCGGCTACAGCACAGATACGCAGTATTTT. Its translation is CASSPYSGYSTDTQYF.

A few counts support this clone. The chain employs TRBV10-3 and TRBJ1-3; no reliable D call. The germline V gene encodes CDR1 ENHRY and CDR2 SYGVKD. This CDR3 region has 14 residues. The V end was cut by 3 bases, the J end by 2 bases, with 8 bases between. CDR3 region: CAISDGRTGNTIYF. CDR3 bases: TGTGCCATCAGTGACGGGAGGACTGGAAACACCATATATTTT.

This clone was seen a handful of times. The chain recombines TRBV14 with TRBJ2-7; perhaps TRBD1 as D (6 bases). The CDR3 loop spans 13 amino acids. Deletions cut 0 bases from V and 8 bases from J, with 11 bases between. Germline V lookup: CDR1 SGHDN, CDR2 FVKESK. The CDR3 region has the DNA TGTGCCAGCAGCCAAGATGGGACACCTAAGCAGTACTTC. It translates to CASSQDGTPKQYF.

This clone turned up a few times. J is TRBJ1-2 and V is TRBV6-5; D is undetermined. Germline V gives CDR1 MNHEY, CDR2 SVGAGI. Trimming shortened V by 0 bases and J by 5 bases, and 10 bases separated the two germline ends. The CDR3 totals 14 residues. This CDR3 is CASSYSDGTYGYTF. Written as DNA, the CDR3 is TGTGCCAGCAGTTACTCGGACGGAACATATGGCTACACCTTC.

V gene TRBV6-4 combines with J gene TRBJ2-1, with 7 nucleotides matching TRBD1. CDR3 size: 18 residues. CDR1 and CDR2 (germline): MRHNA, SNTAGT. Trimming at V came to 0 bases and at J to 0 bases, leaving 8 bases not matched to a gene. For the CDR3, the DNA is TGTGCCAGCAGTGACTCCCTTAGGGACAGTAGCTCCTACAATGAGCAGTTCTTC. This codes for CASSDSLRDSSSYNEQFF.

The V gene is TRBV15, the J gene TRBJ1-3; D is uncertain. Germline loops: CDR1 LNHNV, CDR2 YYDKDF (reference sequence). CDR3 length equals 14 residues. Trimming stripped 5 bases from V and 4 bases from J, with 12 bases between. The CDR3 loop reads CATSPWGSGNTIYF. The CDR3 DNA follows: TGTGCCACCAGCCCATGGGGTTCGGGAAACACCATATATTTT.

This clone was observed a few times. The chain uses TRBV10-3 and TRBJ2-2; 9 bases are a match to TRBD2. This CDR3 has 15 amino acids. Germline V CDR1 and CDR2: ENHRY, SYGVKD. The ends lost 6 bases at V and 1 base at J; junction bases unmatched: 3. The DNA for the CDR3 is TGTGCCATCAGGCGACTAGCGGAGAACACCGGGGAGCTGTTTTTT. It yields the protein CAIRRLAENTGELFF.

The rearrangement links TRBV7-2 to TRBJ2-5; tentatively, D is TRBD1 or TRBD2 (5 bases each). V dropped 3 bases and J dropped 3 bases, with 11 bases sitting between them. CDR3 length: 14 residues. The V gene's germline CDR1 is SGHTA and CDR2 FQGNSA. The CDR3 is CASSFNRGKETQYF. CDR3 DNA sequence: TGTGCCAGCAGCTTCAACCGGGGCAAAGAGACCCAGTACTTC.

This clone was detected a few times. The rearrangement links TRBV7-8 to TRBJ1-1; D is possibly TRBD1 (5 bases). The CDR3 has 14 residues. Trimming pared 4 bases from V and 1 base from J, leaving 10 bases between. Germline V CDR1 and CDR2: SGHVS, FQNEAQ. CDR3 protein: CASSYEGRNTEAFF. The CDR3 nucleotides are TGTGCCAGCAGCTACGAGGGACGGAACACTGAAGCTTTCTTT. Full variable domain (remainder filled in from reference TRBV7-8 and TRBJ1-1): GAGVSQSPRYKVAKRGQDVALRCDPISGHVSLFWYQQALGQGPEFLTYFQNEAQLDKSGLPSDRFFAERPEGSVSTLKIQRTQQEDSAVYLCASSYEGRNTEAFFGQGTRLTVV.

The rearrangement links TRBV2 to TRBJ1-1; tentatively, D is TRBD1 (5 bases). CDR1 and CDR2 (germline): SNHLY, FYNNEI. The CDR3 is made up of 13 amino acids. V lost 6 bases and J 5 bases, leaving 13 bases between the germline ends. The DNA of the CDR3 is TGTGCCAGCAGGACCAGGGATCGGACTGAAGCTTTCTTT. Residues: CASRTRDRTEAFF.

This clone was counted between two and nine times. The V gene is TRBV7-3, the J gene TRBJ2-3; 11 nucleotides align to TRBD2. The CDR3 is 15 amino acids. After removal of 6 bases from V and 5 bases from J, the junction contained 7 bases not matched to a gene. Looked up from germline, CDR1 is SGHTA and CDR2 is FQGTGA. The CDR3 DNA follows: TGTGCCAGCAGTTTGGGGGGGACTAGCGGAGATACGCAGTATTTT. Translating it yields CASSLGGTSGDTQYF.

This chain uses TRBV9 with TRBJ1-2; a weak D match, TRBD1 (6 bases). Germline V gene data show CDR1 as SGDLS and CDR2 as YYNGEE. The ends were cut back, 3 bases at V and 2 bases at J, with 8 bases in the middle. There are 13 residues in the CDR3. The CDR3 here is CASSATGNYGYTF. CDR3 coding DNA: TGTGCCAGCAGCGCCACAGGGAACTATGGCTACACCTTC.

The chain has TRBV7-6 and TRBJ1-1, with D unclear. Germline CDR1 reads SGHVS; CDR2 reads FNYEAQ. The CDR3 is 14 residues long. V gave up 5 bases and J gave up 5 bases, with 15 bases separating them. The CDR3 DNA follows: TGTGCCAGCAGCCCTGCGGCGGGGTGGACTGAAGCTTTCTTT. Protein product: CASSPAAGWTEAFF.

The genes are TRBV11-2 and TRBJ2-1; D gene unclear. Germline lookup yields CDR1 SGHAT and CDR2 FQNNGV. The V end lost 6 bases, the J end lost 2 bases, and 14 bases lay between the germline ends. This CDR3 is 15 amino acids long. CDR3 in amino acids: CASSREPNPYNEQFF. The CDR3, as DNA: TGTGCCAGCAGTCGTGAGCCGAACCCCTACAATGAGCAGTTCTTC.

This clone was seen a handful of times. This chain joins TRBV7-2 and TRBJ2-3; D is ambiguous. The germline gives CDR1 SGHTA, CDR2 FQGNSA. The CDR3 covers 14 residues. The V end lost 4 bases, the J end lost 1 base, and 9 bases lay between the germline ends. The CDR3 sequence: CASSWPVGTDTQYF. DNA for the CDR3: TGTGCCAGCAGCTGGCCGGTGGGCACAGATACGCAGTATTTT.

This clone turned up a few times. The rearrangement joins TRBV6-5 to TRBJ2-1, with 9 bases fitting TRBD2. The germline V gene encodes CDR1 MNHEY and CDR2 SVGAGI. V lost 6 bases to trimming and J lost 6 bases; unmatched junction nucleotides: 9. The length of the CDR3 is 15 residues. The CDR3 spells CASSLQLAGSNEQFF. The CDR3 DNA reads as TGTGCCAGCAGCCTCCAGCTAGCGGGAAGCAATGAGCAGTTCTTC.

This clone was counted only a few times. V and J are TRBV29-1 and TRBJ1-1, with D possibly matching TRBD1 (6 bases). Trimming shortened V by 5 bases and J by 0 bases, and 19 bases separated the two germline ends. There are 16 residues in the CDR3. In germline, CDR1 is SQVTM, CDR2 ANQGSEA. CDR3 in amino acids: CSVRTAQGWMNTEAFF. The CDR3 region has the DNA TGCAGCGTTCGAACAGCACAGGGATGGATGAACACTGAAGCTTTCTTT.

V is TRBV5-5 and J is TRBJ1-2; no firm D call. Germline V gives CDR1 SGHKS, CDR2 YYEKEE (reference sequence). The CDR3 runs to 11 residues. Between the trimmed V and J ends, which lost 4 bases and 3 bases, there was a span of 4 bases. DNA for the CDR3: TGTGCCAGCAGCCATTACTATGGCTACACCTTC. Residues: CASSHYYGYTF. The full variable domain, with the rest looked up from reference TRBV5-5 and TRBJ1-2, is DAGVTQSPTHLIKTRGQQVTLRCSPISGHKSVSWYQQVLGQGPQFIFQYYEKEERGRGNFPDRFSARQFPNYSSELNVNALLLGDSALYLCASSHYYGYTFGSGTRLTVV.